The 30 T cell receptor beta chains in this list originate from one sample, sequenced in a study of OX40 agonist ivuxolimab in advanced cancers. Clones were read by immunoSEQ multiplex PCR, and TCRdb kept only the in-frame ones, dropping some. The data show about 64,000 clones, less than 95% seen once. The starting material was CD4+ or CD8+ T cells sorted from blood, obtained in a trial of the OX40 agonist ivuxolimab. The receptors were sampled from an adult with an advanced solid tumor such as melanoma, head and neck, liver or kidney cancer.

In nucleotides, the CDR3 is TGTGCCAGCAGCTGGACAGGGCTGAACACTGAAGCTTTCTTT. It codes for CASSWTGLNTEAFF. The rearrangement joins TRBV27 to TRBJ1-1; 8 bases fit TRBD1. With V trimmed by 6 bases and J by 0 bases, 3 bases remained unmatched. The CDR3 runs to 14 residues. Germline CDR1 reads MNHEY; CDR2 reads SMNVEV (reference sequence).

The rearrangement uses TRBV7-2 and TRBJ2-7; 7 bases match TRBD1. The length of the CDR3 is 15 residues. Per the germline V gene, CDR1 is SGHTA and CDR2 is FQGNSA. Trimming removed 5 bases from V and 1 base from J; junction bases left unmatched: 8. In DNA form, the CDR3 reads TGTGCCAGCAGCCAGGCCGGGACAGCTTCCTACGAGCAGTACTTC. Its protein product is CASSQAGTASYEQYF. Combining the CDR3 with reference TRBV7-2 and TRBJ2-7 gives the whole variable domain GAGVSQSPSNKVTEKGKDVELRCDPISGHTALYWYRQSLGQGLEFLIYFQGNSAPDKSGLPSDRFSAERTGGSVSTLTIQRTQQEDSAVYLCASSQAGTASYEQYFGPGTRLTVT.

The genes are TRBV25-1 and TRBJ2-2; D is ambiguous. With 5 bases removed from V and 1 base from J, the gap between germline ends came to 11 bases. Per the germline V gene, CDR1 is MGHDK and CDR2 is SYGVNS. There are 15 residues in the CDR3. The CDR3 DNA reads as TGTGCCAGCAGTTTAATATGTGGGAACACCGGGGAGCTGTTTTTT. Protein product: CASSLICGNTGELFF.

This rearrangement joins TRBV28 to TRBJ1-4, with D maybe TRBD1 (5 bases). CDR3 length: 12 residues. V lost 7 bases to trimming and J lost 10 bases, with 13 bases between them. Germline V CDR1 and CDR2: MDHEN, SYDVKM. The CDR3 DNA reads TGTGCCAGCACGGGGGGGACCCGAAAACTGTTTTTT. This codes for CASTGGTRKLFF.

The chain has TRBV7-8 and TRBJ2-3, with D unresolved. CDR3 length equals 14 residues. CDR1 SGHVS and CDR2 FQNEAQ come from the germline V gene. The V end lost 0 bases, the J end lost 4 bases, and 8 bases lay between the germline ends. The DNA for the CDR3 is TGTGCCAGCAGCTTAGCGCTAGGGTCAGATACGCAGTATTTT. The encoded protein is CASSLALGSDTQYF.

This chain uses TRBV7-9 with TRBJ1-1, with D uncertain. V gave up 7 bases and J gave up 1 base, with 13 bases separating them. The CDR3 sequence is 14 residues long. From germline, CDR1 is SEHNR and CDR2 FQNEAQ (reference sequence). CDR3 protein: CASISPEGNTEAFF. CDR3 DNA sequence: TGTGCCAGCATCTCGCCAGAAGGGAACACTGAAGCTTTCTTT. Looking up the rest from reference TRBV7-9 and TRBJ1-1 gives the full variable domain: DTGVSQNPRHKITKRGQNVTFRCDPISEHNRLYWYRQTLGQGPEFLTYFQNEAQLEKSRLLSDRFSAERPKGSFSTLEIQRTEQGDSAMYLCASISPEGNTEAFFGQGTRLTVV.

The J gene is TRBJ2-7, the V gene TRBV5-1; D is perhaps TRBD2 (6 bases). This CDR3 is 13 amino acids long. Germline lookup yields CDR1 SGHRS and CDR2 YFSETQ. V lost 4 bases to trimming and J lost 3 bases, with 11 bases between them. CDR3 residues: CASSDGSNYEQYF. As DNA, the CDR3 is TGCGCCAGCAGCGACGGGAGTAACTACGAGCAGTACTTC.

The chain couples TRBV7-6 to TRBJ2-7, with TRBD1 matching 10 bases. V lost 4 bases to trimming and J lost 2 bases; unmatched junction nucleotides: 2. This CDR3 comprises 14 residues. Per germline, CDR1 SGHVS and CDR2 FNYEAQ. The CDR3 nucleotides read TGTGCCAGCAGCTGGACAGGGGGGCCCTACGAGCAGTACTTC. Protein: CASSWTGGPYEQYF.

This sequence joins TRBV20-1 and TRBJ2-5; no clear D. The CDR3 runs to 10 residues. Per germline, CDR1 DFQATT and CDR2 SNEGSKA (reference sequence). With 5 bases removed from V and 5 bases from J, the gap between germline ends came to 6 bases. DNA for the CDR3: TGCAGTGCTCCCCTTGAGACCCAGTACTTC. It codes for CSAPLETQYF.

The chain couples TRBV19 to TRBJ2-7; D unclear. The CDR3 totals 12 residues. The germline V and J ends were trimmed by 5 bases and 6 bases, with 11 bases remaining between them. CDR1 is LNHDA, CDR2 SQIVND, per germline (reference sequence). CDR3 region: CASSLRLREQYF. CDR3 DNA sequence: TGTGCCAGTAGTCTTCGTTTGCGCGAGCAGTACTTC.

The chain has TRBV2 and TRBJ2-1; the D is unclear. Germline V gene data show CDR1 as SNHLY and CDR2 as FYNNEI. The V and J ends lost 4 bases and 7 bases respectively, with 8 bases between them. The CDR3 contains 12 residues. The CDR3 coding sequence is TGTGCCAGCAGTGTCGTAGGGAATGAGCAGTTCTTC. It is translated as CASSVVGNEQFF.

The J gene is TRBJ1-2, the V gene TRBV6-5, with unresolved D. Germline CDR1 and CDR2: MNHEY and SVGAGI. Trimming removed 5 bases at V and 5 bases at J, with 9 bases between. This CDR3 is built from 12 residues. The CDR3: CASSPGAYGYTF. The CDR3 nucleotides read TGTGCCAGCAGTCCGGGCGCTTATGGCTACACCTTC.

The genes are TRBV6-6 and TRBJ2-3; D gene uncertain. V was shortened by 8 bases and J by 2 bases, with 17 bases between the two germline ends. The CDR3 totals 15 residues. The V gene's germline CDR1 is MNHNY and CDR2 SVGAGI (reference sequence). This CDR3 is CASFPDGRTTDTQYF. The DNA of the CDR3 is TGTGCCAGCTTCCCTGATGGGCGGACCACAGATACGCAGTATTTT.

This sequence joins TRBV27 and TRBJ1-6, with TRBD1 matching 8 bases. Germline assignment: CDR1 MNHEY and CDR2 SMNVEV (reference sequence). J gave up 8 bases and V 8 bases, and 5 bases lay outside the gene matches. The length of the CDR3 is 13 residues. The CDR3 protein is CASRGQGDSPLHF. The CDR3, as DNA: TGTGCCAGCCGAGGACAGGGCGATTCACCCCTCCACTTT.

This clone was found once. DNA of the CDR3: TGTGCCAGCAGTGAAAATTGGCAAATCTATGGCTACACCTTC. Its protein is CASSENWQIYGYTF. The chain recombines TRBV2 with TRBJ1-2, with D uncertain. The CDR3 contains 14 residues. Deletions cut 2 bases from V and 4 bases from J, with 11 bases between. The germline gives CDR1 SNHLY, CDR2 FYNNEI.

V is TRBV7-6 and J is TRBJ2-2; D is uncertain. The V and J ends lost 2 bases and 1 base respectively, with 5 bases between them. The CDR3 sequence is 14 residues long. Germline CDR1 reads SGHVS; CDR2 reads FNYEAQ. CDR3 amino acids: CASSLTGNTGELFF. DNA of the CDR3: TGTGCCAGCAGCTTAACGGGGAACACCGGGGAGCTGTTTTTT.

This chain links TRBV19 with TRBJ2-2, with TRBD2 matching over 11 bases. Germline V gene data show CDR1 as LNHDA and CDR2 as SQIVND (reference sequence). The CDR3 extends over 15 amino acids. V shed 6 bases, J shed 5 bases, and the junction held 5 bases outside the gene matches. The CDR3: CASRLAGVGTGELFF. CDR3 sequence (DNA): TGTGCCAGTAGACTAGCGGGAGTCGGTACCGGGGAGCTGTTTTTT.

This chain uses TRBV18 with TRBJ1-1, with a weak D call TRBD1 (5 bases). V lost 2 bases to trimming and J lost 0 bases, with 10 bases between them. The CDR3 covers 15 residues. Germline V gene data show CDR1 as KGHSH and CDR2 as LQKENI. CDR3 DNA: TGTGCCAGCTCACCAGCGACAGCCATGAACACTGAAGCTTTCTTT. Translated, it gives CASSPATAMNTEAFF.

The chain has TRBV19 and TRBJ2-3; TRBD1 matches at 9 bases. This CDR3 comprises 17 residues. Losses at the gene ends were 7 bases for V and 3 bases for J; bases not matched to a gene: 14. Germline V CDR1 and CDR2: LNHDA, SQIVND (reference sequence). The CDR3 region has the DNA TGTGCCAGTACCCTAGGTCCGGGGGACAGGGTTACAGATACGCAGTATTTT. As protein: CASTLGPGDRVTDTQYF.

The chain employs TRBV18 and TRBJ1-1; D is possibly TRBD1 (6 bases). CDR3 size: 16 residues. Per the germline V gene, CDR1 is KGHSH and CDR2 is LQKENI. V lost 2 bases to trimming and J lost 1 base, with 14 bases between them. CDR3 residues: CASSPFVARGNTEAFF. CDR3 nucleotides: TGTGCCAGCTCACCATTTGTTGCCAGGGGGAACACTGAAGCTTTCTTT.

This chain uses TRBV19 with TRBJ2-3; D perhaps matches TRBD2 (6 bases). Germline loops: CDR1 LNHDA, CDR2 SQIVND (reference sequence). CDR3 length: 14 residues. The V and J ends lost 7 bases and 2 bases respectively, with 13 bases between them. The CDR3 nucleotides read TGTGCCAGTACATTCGCGGGACTCACAGATACGCAGTATTTT. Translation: CASTFAGLTDTQYF.

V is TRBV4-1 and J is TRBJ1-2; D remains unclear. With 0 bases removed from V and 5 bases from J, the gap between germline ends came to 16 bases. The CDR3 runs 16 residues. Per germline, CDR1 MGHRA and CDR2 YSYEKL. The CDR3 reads CASSQEVGIGVYGYTF. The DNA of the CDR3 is TGCGCCAGCAGCCAAGAGGTGGGCATCGGGGTATATGGCTACACCTTC.

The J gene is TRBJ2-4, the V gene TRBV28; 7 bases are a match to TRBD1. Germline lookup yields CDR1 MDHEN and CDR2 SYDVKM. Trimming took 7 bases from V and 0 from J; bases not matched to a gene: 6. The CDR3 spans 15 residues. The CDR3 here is CASNRQGLAKNIQYF. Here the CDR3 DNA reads TGTGCCAGCAATAGACAGGGATTAGCCAAAAACATTCAGTACTTC.

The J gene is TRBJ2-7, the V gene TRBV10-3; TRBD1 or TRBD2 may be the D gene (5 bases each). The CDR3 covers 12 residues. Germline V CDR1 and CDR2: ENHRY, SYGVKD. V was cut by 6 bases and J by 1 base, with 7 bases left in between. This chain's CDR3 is CAISGASYEQYF. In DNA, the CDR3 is TGTGCCATCAGCGGGGCGTCCTACGAGCAGTACTTC.

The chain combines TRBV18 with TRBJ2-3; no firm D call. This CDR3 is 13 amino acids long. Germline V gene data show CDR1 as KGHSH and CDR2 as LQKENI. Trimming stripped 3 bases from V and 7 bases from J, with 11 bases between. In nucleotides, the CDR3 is TGTGCCAGCTCACCTGACCGGCCCAATACGCAGTATTTT. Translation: CASSPDRPNTQYF. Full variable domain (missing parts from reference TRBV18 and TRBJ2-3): NAGVMQNPRHLVRRRGQEARLRCSPMKGHSHVYWYRQLPEEGLKFMVYLQKENIIDESGMPKERFSAEFPKEGPSILRIQQVVRGDSAAYFCASSPDRPNTQYFGPGTRLTVL.

CDR3 sequence (DNA): TGTGCCAGCAAAAGGCTGATTAATCTGAACACTGAAGCTTTCTTT. This codes for CASKRLINLNTEAFF. The chain carries TRBV2 and TRBJ1-1; D gene uncertain. There are 15 residues in the CDR3. Germline V lookup: CDR1 SNHLY, CDR2 FYNNEI. V shed 7 bases and J shed 0 bases, with 15 bases lying between them.

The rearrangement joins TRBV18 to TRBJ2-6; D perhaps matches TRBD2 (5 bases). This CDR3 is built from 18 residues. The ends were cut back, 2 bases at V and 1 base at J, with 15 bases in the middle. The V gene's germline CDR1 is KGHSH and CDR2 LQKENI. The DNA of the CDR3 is TGTGCCAGCTCACCATTTGGAGGACGTGTTTCTGGGGCCAACGTCCTGACTTTC. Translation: CASSPFGGRVSGANVLTF.

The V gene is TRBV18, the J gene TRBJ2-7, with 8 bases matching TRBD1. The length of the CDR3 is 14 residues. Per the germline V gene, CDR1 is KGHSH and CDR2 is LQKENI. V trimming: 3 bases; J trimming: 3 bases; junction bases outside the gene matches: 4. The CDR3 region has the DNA TGTGCCAGCTCACCTCCGGGACAGGTCTACGAGCAGTACTTC. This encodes CASSPPGQVYEQYF.

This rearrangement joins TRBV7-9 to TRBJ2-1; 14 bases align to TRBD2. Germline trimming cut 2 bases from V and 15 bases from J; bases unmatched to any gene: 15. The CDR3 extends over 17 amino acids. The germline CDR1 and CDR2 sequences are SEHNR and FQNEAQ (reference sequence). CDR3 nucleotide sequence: TGTGCCAGCAGCTTATGGGGCAGCCCGGGACTAGCGGGAGCGGTGTTCTTC. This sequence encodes CASSLWGSPGLAGAVFF.

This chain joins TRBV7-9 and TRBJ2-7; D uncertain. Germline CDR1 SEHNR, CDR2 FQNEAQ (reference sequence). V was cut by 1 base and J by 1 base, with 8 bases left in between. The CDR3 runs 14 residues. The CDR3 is CASSLGSTSYEQYF. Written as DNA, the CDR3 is TGTGCCAGCAGCTTAGGATCGACTTCCTACGAGCAGTACTTC.